Listed below are T cell receptor beta chains from one sample, sequenced in a study of molecular identifiers for immune sequencing clone quantification. TCRdb reprocessed the PCR reads via MiXCR and lists one record per CDR3 protein. The sample has about 640,000 distinct CDR3 sequences; 15% to 20% are singletons. The sample was naive CD8+ T cells from blood, with Jurkat cell RNA spiked in. Receptor source: a human donor in good health. Some libraries in this study had Jurkat cell RNA spiked in. The CDR3 runs from the conserved cysteine through the conserved F or W. D genes are given only for firm matches. The listing skips clone size in some rows; elsewhere it reads once, few, many or a size class.

clone_size j_call v_call d_call cdr3_aa cdr3_nt
many TRBJ1-4 TRBV7-9 . CASSLVDGNEKLFF TGTGCCAGCAGCTTAGTAGACGGTAATGAAAAACTGTTTTTT
. TRBJ2-5 TRBV5-6 . CASSFPALEGQETQYF TGTGCCAGCAGTTTTCCGGCCCTGGAGGGCCAAGAGACCCAGTACTTC
many TRBJ2-7 TRBV7-9 TRBD1 CASSLSGQGHEQYF TGTGCCAGCAGCTTATCCGGACAGGGCCACGAGCAGTACTTC
few TRBJ2-7 TRBV4-3 . CASSQDRDASYEQYF TGCGCCAGCAGCCAAGACCGGGACGCCTCCTACGAGCAGTACTTC
many TRBJ1-4 TRBV7-9 . CASSLGGVDEKLFF TGTGCCAGCAGCTTAGGAGGGGTTGATGAAAAACTGTTTTTT
few TRBJ2-1 TRBV6-5 TRBD2 CASSPRTQLAGNNEQFF TGTGCCAGCAGTCCCCGAACCCAGTTAGCGGGGAACAATGAGCAGTTCTTC
. TRBJ1-5 TRBV6-1 TRBD1 CASSDGAGGYQPQHF TGTGCCAGCAGCGACGGGGCAGGGGGTTATCAGCCCCAGCATTTT
many TRBJ2-3 TRBV20-1 TRBD2 CSAARLAETDTQYF TGCAGTGCAGCAAGGCTAGCGGAGACAGATACGCAGTATTTT
. TRBJ2-5 TRBV3-1 . CASSQSRDFEETQYF TGTGCCAGCAGCCAGTCACGGGACTTCGAAGAGACCCAGTACTTC
many TRBJ2-7 TRBV4-3 . CASSPGTHDYEQYF TGCGCCAGCAGCCCCGGGACCCACGACTACGAGCAGTACTTC
many TRBJ1-1 TRBV12-3/TRBV12-4 TRBD1 CASSSGTGPGDTEAFF TGTGCCAGCAGCTCCGGGACAGGGCCCGGGGACACTGAAGCTTTCTTT
many TRBJ2-2 TRBV28 TRBD2 CASSRTSGNTGELFF TGTGCCAGCAGCCGGACTAGCGGGAACACCGGGGAGCTGTTTTTT
many TRBJ2-1 TRBV27 . CASSLSGTVNEQFF TGTGCCAGCAGTTTGTCCGGGACGGTCAATGAGCAGTTCTTC
few TRBJ1-5 TRBV5-6 . CASSLAGGGSNQPQHF TGTGCCAGCAGCTTGGCGGGAGGGGGAAGCAATCAGCCCCAGCATTTT
. TRBJ2-7 TRBV12-5 . CASGWGTYEQYF TGTGCTAGTGGTTGGGGCACCTACGAGCAGTACTTC
few TRBJ1-1 TRBV19 . CASSMGSWNTEAFF TGTGCCAGTAGTATGGGTTCATGGAACACTGAAGCTTTCTTT
many TRBJ2-7 TRBV10-3 . CAISESGTSYEQYF TGTGCCATCAGTGAGTCGGGGACCTCCTACGAGCAGTACTTC
few TRBJ2-2 TRBV9 TRBD2 CASSETSVGTGELFF TGTGCCAGCAGCGAAACTAGCGTAGGGACCGGGGAGCTGTTTTTT
many TRBJ2-1 TRBV19 . CASSPLAKYNEQFF TGTGCCAGTTCTCCTCTAGCGAAATACAATGAGCAGTTCTTC
many TRBJ2-3 TRBV7-9 . CASSPDRSTSTDTQYF TGTGCCAGCAGCCCAGACCGGTCCACTAGCACAGATACGCAGTATTTT
many TRBJ2-7 TRBV20-1 . CSARDQYYEQYF TGCAGTGCTAGGGACCAGTACTACGAGCAGTACTTC
many TRBJ1-4 TRBV30 . CAWQRGEKLFF TGTGCCTGGCAAAGGGGTGAAAAACTGTTTTTT
many TRBJ1-6 TRBV4-2 . CASSQARWDNSPLHF TGTGCCAGCAGCCAGGCGCGGTGGGACAATTCACCCCTCCACTTT
. TRBJ2-1 TRBV19 . CASVDYYNEQFF TGTGCCAGTGTAGACTATTACAATGAGCAGTTCTTC
many TRBJ1-1 TRBV5-1 . CASRLGNTEAFF TGTGCCAGCAGGCTGGGCAACACTGAAGCTTTCTTT
. TRBJ2-2 TRBV9 . CASSPPRSGELFF TGTGCCAGCAGCCCCCCGAGGTCCGGGGAGCTGTTTTTT
few TRBJ1-5 TRBV19 TRBD1 CASSYRDRVDQPQHF TGTGCCAGTAGTTATAGGGACAGGGTTGATCAGCCCCAGCATTTT
many TRBJ1-2 TRBV4-3 . CASSQGSPGVYGYTF TGCGCCAGCAGCCAAGGGTCTCCAGGGGTCTATGGCTACACCTTC
. TRBJ1-5 TRBV14 TRBD1 CASSQARQGGSNQPQHF TGTGCCAGCAGCCAAGCCCGACAGGGAGGAAGCAATCAGCCCCAGCATTTT
many TRBJ1-1 TRBV5-1 . CASSLPGSGDTEAFF TGCGCCAGCAGCCTCCCAGGTTCCGGAGACACTGAAGCTTTCTTT
many TRBJ1-5 TRBV28 TRBD1 CASSPFKPGGVGNQPQHF TGTGCCAGCAGTCCATTCAAACCAGGGGGCGTGGGGAATCAGCCCCAGCATTTT
few TRBJ2-7 TRBV6-1 TRBD2 CASTDLTSGSFYEQYF TGTGCCAGCACCGACCTGACTAGCGGGAGTTTCTACGAGCAGTACTTC
. TRBJ2-5 TRBV4-2 TRBD2 CASSQGVAGGLLQETQYF TGTGCCAGCAGCCAAGGGGTGGCGGGGGGGCTCCTCCAAGAGACCCAGTACTTC
. TRBJ1-5 TRBV19 . CASSIVGLRNQPQHF TGTGCCAGTAGTATAGTAGGGTTGAGGAATCAGCCCCAGCATTTT
many TRBJ2-5 TRBV5-1 TRBD1 CASSYLIKSTGRFSQETQYF TGCGCCAGCAGCTATCTGATCAAATCGACAGGGCGATTCTCCCAAGAGACCCAGTACTTC
. TRBJ2-5 TRBV19 . CASRIGETQYF TGTGCCAGCCGCATTGGGGAGACCCAGTACTTC
. TRBJ2-3 TRBV6-2/TRBV6-3 TRBD2 CASSYGFGGGGDTQYF TGTGCCAGCAGTTACGGTTTCGGGGGGGGAGGTGATACGCAGTATTTT
. TRBJ2-1 TRBV7-9 . CASSLESAGPEQFF TGTGCCAGCAGCTTAGAGTCCGCGGGGCCCGAGCAGTTCTTC
many TRBJ1-5 TRBV30 . CAWSGGYQPQHF TGTGCCTGGAGTGGGGGTTATCAGCCCCAGCATTTT